These T cell receptor beta chains were read from a single sample in a study of tumor-infiltrating lymphocytes in primary liver carcinoma. TCRdb redid the calling of the multiplex PCR reads with MiXCR, one entry per CDR3 protein. The data hold about 35,000 distinct CDR3 sequences, with nearly 75% observed a single time. Sequencing was carried out using liver tumor tissue from sampling region 4. The receptors were gathered from a man aged 40-49 years with primary liver carcinoma and hepatitis B virus infection. The CDR3 runs from the conserved cysteine through the conserved F or W. Fields, in order: D gene, clone size, V gene, J gene, CDR3 DNA, CDR3 protein. A D gene is named only where the DNA matches it firmly. Rows may omit the clone size; those that give it use once, few, many or a size class.

TRBD2	.	TRBV7-8	TRBJ2-7	TGCGCCAGCAGCCTGAAGGGAGGGACTTCAGTTACCCTCGAGCAGTACTTC	CASSLKGGTSVTLEQYF
.	.	TRBV11-2	TRBJ2-3	TGTGCCAGCAACAGAGGTAGTACAGGGAACACAGATACGCAGTATTTT	CASNRGSTGNTDTQYF
.	.	TRBV5-1	TRBJ1-2	TGCGCCAACATGAACCAAGGAGGCTGCTATGGCTACACCTTC	CANMNQGGCYGYTF
TRBD1	once	TRBV4-3	TRBJ2-3	TGCGCAAGCAGCCGCCGACAGGGGGGGACAGGTACTCAGTATTTT	CASSRRQGGTGTQYF
TRBD1	.	TRBV29-1	TRBJ2-2	TGCAGCGTTGAATGGTTGGACAGGGTGGACATCGGGGAGCTGTTTTTT	CSVEWLDRVDIGELFF
.	once	TRBV28	TRBJ2-3	TGTACCAGCTCTAAGACGGTGCCGACAGATACGCAGTATTTT	CTSSKTVPTDTQYF
TRBD2	.	TRBV28	TRBJ2-7	TGTACCAGCAGTTTAGGGACTAGCGACGAGCAGTACTTC	CTSSLGTSDEQYF
.	.	TRBV28	TRBJ1-3	TGTGCCAGGAGTTTCTATCAGGGCTCTGGAGACACCATATATTTT	CARSFYQGSGDTIYF
.	.	TRBV2	TRBJ2-6	TGTGCCAGCTTGTTCCGACAGGCTGGGGCCTATGTCCTGACTTTC	CASLFRQAGAYVLTF
TRBD2	once	TRBV7-8	TRBJ2-7	TGTACCAGTAGCGCCAAGACTAGCGGCCCCTACGAGCAGTGCTTC	CTSSAKTSGPYEQCF
TRBD2	many	TRBV7-3	TRBJ2-2	TGTGCCAGCAGCTTAAGCCCGGGGGGGATGGCCGGGGAGCTGTTTTTT	CASSLSPGGMAGELFF
.	medium-sized	TRBV6-6	TRBJ2-2	TGTGCCAGCACTACAGGGGGGGCGAACACCGGGGAGCTGTTTTTT	CASTTGGANTGELFF
.	.	TRBV18	TRBJ2-1	TGTGCCAGCTCGCTCAGTAGTGGTAATGAGCAGTTCTTC	CASSLSSGNEQFF
.	.	TRBV5-1	TRBJ1-1	TGCGCTGGCAGTTTGGAACCGTCGGGTTCGACCTTCTTT	CAGSLEPSGSTFF
.	.	TRBV5-1	TRBJ2-1	TGCGCCAGCAGCTTGAATAGCGTTGAGCAGTTCTTC	CASSLNSVEQFF
.	.	TRBV29-1	TRBJ1-2	TGCACCGTTGAAGTCGACGGACCCGGTATTGTCTACATCTTC	CTVEVDGPGIVYIF
.	.	TRBV28	TRBJ2-3	TGCGCCAGCACCCGCCAGCCAGATACGCAGTATTTT	CASTRQPDTQYF
TRBD1	few	TRBV7-9	TRBJ2-3	TGTGCCAGCAACTTTGGACAGGGACCCACAGATACGCAGTACTTT	CASNFGQGPTDTQYF
.	once	TRBV11-1	TRBJ2-1	TGTGCCAGCGGCTTGGGGGTCGGCAACAATGAGCAGTTCTTC	CASGLGVGNNEQFF
.	.	TRBV29-1	TRBJ2-1	TGCAGCGACCCTGTTTCAAGTAGTGAGCAGTTCTTC	CSDPVSSSEQFF
TRBD2	.	TRBV10-3	TRBJ2-7	TGTGCCATCAGGACTCCCCCCGGGACTAACCTTACGTCTGGCAAGCAGTACTTC	CAIRTPPGTNLTSGKQYF
.	.	TRBV6-1	TRBJ2-3	TGTGCCAGCAGTGATTGCGCGGATACGCAGTATTTT	CASSDCADTQYF
.	.	TRBV6-1	TRBJ1-5	TGTGCCAGCAGTGAAGCGGGACAACCTATCCAGCCCCAGCATTTT	CASSEAGQPIQPQHF
TRBD1	.	TRBV6-5	TRBJ1-6	TGTGCCAGCAGTTACAGACAGGGGCTGGATTCACCCCTCCACTTT	CASSYRQGLDSPLHF